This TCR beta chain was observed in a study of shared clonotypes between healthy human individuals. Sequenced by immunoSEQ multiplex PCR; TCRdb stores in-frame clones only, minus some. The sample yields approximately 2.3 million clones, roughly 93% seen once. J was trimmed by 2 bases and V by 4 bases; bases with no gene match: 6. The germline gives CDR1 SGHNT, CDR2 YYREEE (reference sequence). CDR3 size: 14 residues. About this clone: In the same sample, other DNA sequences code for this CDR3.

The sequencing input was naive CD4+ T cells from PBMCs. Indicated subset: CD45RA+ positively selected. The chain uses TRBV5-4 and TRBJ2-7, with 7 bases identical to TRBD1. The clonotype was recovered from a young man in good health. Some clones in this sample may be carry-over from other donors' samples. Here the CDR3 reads CASSLRQGPYEQYF. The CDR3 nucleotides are TGTGCCAGCAGCCTCCGACAGGGACCCTACGAGCAGTACTTC. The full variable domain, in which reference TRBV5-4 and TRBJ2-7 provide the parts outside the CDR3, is ETGVTQSPTHLIKTRGQQVTLRCSSQSGHNTVSWYQQALGQGPQFIFQYYREEENGRGNFPPRFSGLQFPNYSSELNVNALELDDSALYLCASSLRQGPYEQYFGPGTRLTVT.